This TCR beta chain was sequenced during a study of blood T cell repertoires in COVID-19. The wider study: Spain, Italy and the United States supplied samples that represented acute and convalescent COVID-19. PBMCs, B-cell-depleted T cells, or T cells provided the cDNA or gDNA that made up the material.

In the original analysis: How many nucleated cells were present was estimated from reference gene primer amplification. The method was immunoSEQ multiplex PCR; TCRdb's version includes in-frame clones alone and lacks a portion of them. V and J calls and clone size are those listed in that table; D and trimming were worked out from the DNA. The sample holds approximately 97,000 clones; about nine tenths are singletons and the top ten take about 4%. This CDR3 is 14 amino acids long. Between the trimmed V and J ends, which lost 5 bases and 1 base, there was a span of 11 bases. Germline CDR1 reads LNHDA; CDR2 reads SQIVND (reference sequence).

The V gene is TRBV19, the J gene TRBJ1-1; TRBD1 is a possible D gene (5 bases). Sequenced material: peripheral blood. The sequence was obtained from a man younger than 35 with acute or convalescent COVID-19. The CDR3 sequence is CASSWDSRNTEAFF. CDR3 nucleotides: TGTGCCAGTAGTTGGGACTCCCGGAACACTGAAGCTTTCTTT.